Presented here are 27 T cell receptor beta chains from one specimen sequenced in a study of control samples from healthy donors and cancer patients. The table came from immunoSEQ multiplex PCR; TCRdb's copy has only in-frame clones and leaves some out. The sample lists about 120,000 clones, 80% to 90% seen once, with 2.9% in the top ten. Source material: blood. These TCRs come from a man aged 60 to 75 in good health.

The chain uses TRBV7-2 and TRBJ2-3, with D uncertain. The V gene's germline CDR1 is SGHTA and CDR2 FQGNSA. Trimming removed 1 base from V and 0 bases from J, with 8 bases in between. This CDR3 is built from 15 residues. CDR3 sequence: CASSLEASSTDTQYF. The CDR3 DNA sequence: TGTGCCAGCAGCTTAGAAGCGAGTAGCACAGATACGCAGTATTTT.

CDR3 DNA sequence: TGTGCCAGCAGCAACGGGGGAACGGTGTGGGCCAAAAACATTCAGTACTTC. Protein product: CASSNGGTVWAKNIQYF. J is TRBJ2-4 and V is TRBV21-1; the table's D gene call, TRBD2, was not cross checked with the DNA. TRBV21-1 has pseudogene status. This CDR3 has 17 residues.

This clone was observed once. This chain uses TRBV7-2 with TRBJ2-3; D is undetermined. Germline V lookup: CDR1 SGHTA, CDR2 FQGNSA. Trimming removed 5 bases from V and 7 bases from J, with 10 bases in between. CDR3 length equals 12 residues. The CDR3 bases are TGTGCCAGCAGCCCCTACACGAATACGCAGTATTTT. Translating gives CASSPYTNTQYF.

This clone was seen a single time. The chain uses TRBV18 and TRBJ2-1, with D maybe TRBD1 (5 bases). V shed 5 bases and J shed 5 bases, with 10 bases lying between them. Germline V lookup: CDR1 KGHSH, CDR2 LQKENI. The CDR3 runs to 13 residues. CDR3 DNA sequence: TGTGCCAGCTCATTCCTGGACAACAATGAGCAGTTCTTC. Residues: CASSFLDNNEQFF. The variable domain in full, completed from reference TRBV18 and TRBJ2-1, reads NAGVMQNPRHLVRRRGQEARLRCSPMKGHSHVYWYRQLPEEGLKFMVYLQKENIIDESGMPKERFSAEFPKEGPSILRIQQVVRGDSAAYFCASSFLDNNEQFFGPGTRLTVL.

The gene calls are TRBV18 and TRBJ1-5; D is unclear. In germline, CDR1 is KGHSH, CDR2 LQKENI. This CDR3 is 14 amino acids long. The V end was cut by 2 bases, the J end by 4 bases, with 9 bases between. The CDR3 loop reads CASSPGDGNQPQHF. The CDR3 bases are TGTGCCAGCTCACCAGGGGATGGGAATCAGCCCCAGCATTTT.

The chain uses TRBV18 and TRBJ1-1; 7 bases agree with TRBD1. Germline CDR1 KGHSH, CDR2 LQKENI. V gave up 3 bases and J gave up 4 bases; unmatched junction bases: 8. The CDR3 extends over 15 amino acids. For the CDR3, the DNA is TGTGCCAGCTCACCTAGGACAGGAGAGGTCACTGAAGCTTTCTTT. This encodes CASSPRTGEVTEAFF.

This rearrangement joins TRBV7-8 to TRBJ1-2, with D uncertain. The CDR3 has 14 amino acids. Germline CDR1 SGHVS, CDR2 FQNEAQ. V was clipped by 0 bases and J by 4 bases, with 9 bases between them. The CDR3 loop reads CASSLAQEIYGYTF. CDR3 nucleotides: TGTGCCAGCAGCTTAGCGCAGGAAATCTATGGCTACACCTTC.

The rearrangement links TRBV5-6 to TRBJ1-4, with D maybe TRBD1 (5 bases). V was clipped by 3 bases and J by 2 bases, with 14 bases between them. CDR1 is SGHDT and CDR2 is YYEEEE in the germline V gene. The CDR3 spans 16 residues. The chain's CDR3 is CASSSGLYRTNEKLFF. The DNA of the CDR3 is TGTGCCAGCAGCTCGGGTCTCTACAGGACTAATGAAAAACTGTTTTTT.

As DNA, the CDR3 is TGTGCCAGCAGCAAGACAGGGGACCCCATTGAAAAACTGTTTTTT. Residues: CASSKTGDPIEKLFF. The chain uses TRBV11-2 and TRBJ1-4, with TRBD1 matching 8 bases. Germline loops: CDR1 SGHAT, CDR2 FQNNGV. V gave up 5 bases and J gave up 7 bases; unmatched junction bases: 9. This CDR3 comprises 15 residues.

The chain joins TRBV2 to TRBJ1-2; 7 bases map to TRBD1. This CDR3 has 14 residues. Germline V CDR1 and CDR2: SNHLY, FYNNEI. Unmatched junction bases numbered 3, after V lost 1 base and J lost 4 bases. CDR3 nucleotides: TGTGCCAGCAGTGAAGGCAGGGGGTTCTATGGCTACACCTTC. Translating it yields CASSEGRGFYGYTF.

V usage is TRBV18 and J usage is TRBJ2-1; D possibly corresponds to TRBD1 (6 bases). This CDR3 has 13 residues. Germline values: CDR1 KGHSH, CDR2 LQKENI. The V end was cut by 5 bases, the J end by 4 bases, with 9 bases between. Here the CDR3 reads CASSTDRYNEQFF. CDR3 nucleotides: TGTGCCAGCTCAACAGACAGGTACAATGAGCAGTTCTTC.

This rearrangement joins TRBV24-1 to TRBJ2-3; D not certain. Trimming pared 6 bases from V and 3 bases from J, leaving 3 bases between. Germline V gives CDR1 KGHDR, CDR2 SFDVKD. This CDR3 contains 11 residues. The CDR3 coding sequence is TGTGCCACCAGTAAAACAGATACGCAGTATTTT. As protein: CATSKTDTQYF.

The genes are TRBV5-4 and TRBJ1-4, with 8 bases identical to TRBD1. J lost 6 bases, V lost 0 bases, and 7 bases had no gene match. Germline V CDR1 and CDR2: SGHNT, YYREEE (reference sequence). The CDR3 loop spans 16 amino acids. The CDR3 spells CASSLGQGRIDEKLFF. CDR3 nucleotides: TGTGCCAGCAGCTTGGGACAGGGGAGGATCGATGAAAAACTGTTTTTT.

The chain carries TRBV3-1 (or the pseudogene TRBV3-2) and TRBJ2-1; the D is unclear. V gave up 0 bases and J gave up 9 bases, with 9 bases separating them. The CDR3 has 13 residues. The germline CDR1 and CDR2 sequences are LGHDT and YNNKEL (reference sequence). The CDR3 spells CASSQELVGEQFF. CDR3 coding DNA: TGTGCCAGCAGCCAAGAGCTAGTGGGTGAGCAGTTCTTC.

J is TRBJ1-5 and V is TRBV7-2, with 8 bases that match TRBD1. The length of the CDR3 is 15 residues. V gave up 5 bases and J gave up 4 bases; unmatched junction bases: 7. The V gene's germline CDR1 is SGHTA and CDR2 FQGNSA. DNA of the CDR3: TGTGCCAGCAGCCCAGGACAGGGAAGGAATCAGCCCCAGCATTTT. Its protein is CASSPGQGRNQPQHF.

This clone was counted once. This chain connects TRBV6-5 to TRBJ2-2, with 10 positions matching TRBD1. This CDR3 is built from 15 residues. Per germline, CDR1 MNHEY and CDR2 SVGAGI. V gave up 7 bases and J gave up 4 bases; unmatched junction bases: 6. In DNA, the CDR3 is TGTGCCAGCAACAGAGACAGGGGGCGCACCGGGGAGCTGTTTTTT. Its translation is CASNRDRGRTGELFF.

The chain is built from TRBV6-5 and TRBJ2-2, with D unclear. The germline gives CDR1 MNHEY, CDR2 SVGAGI. Between the trimmed V and J ends, which lost 6 bases and 0 bases, there was a span of 11 bases. CDR3 length: 15 amino acids. CDR3 region: CASRRVLANTGELFF. DNA of the CDR3: TGTGCCAGCAGACGGGTCCTGGCGAACACCGGGGAGCTGTTTTTT.

The chain joins TRBV30 to TRBJ1-6; D remains ambiguous. The CDR3 extends over 16 amino acids. The germline CDR1 and CDR2 sequences are GTSNPN and SVGIG (reference sequence). Trimming pared 3 bases from V and 4 bases from J, leaving 16 bases between. CDR3 amino acids: CAWSVSTTLYNSPLHF. The CDR3 nucleotides are TGTGCCTGGAGCGTATCAACGACCCTTTATAATTCACCCCTCCACTTT.

The rearrangement joins TRBV18 to TRBJ2-5; D not resolved. In germline, CDR1 is KGHSH, CDR2 LQKENI. The CDR3 contains 14 residues. Trimming cost V 6 bases and J 5 bases, with 16 bases left between them. The CDR3 region has the DNA TGTGCCAGCTCCTCGGGCATCTCGAGGGAGACCCAGTACTTC. Protein: CASSSGISRETQYF. Variable domain in full (rest from reference TRBV18 and TRBJ2-5): NAGVMQNPRHLVRRRGQEARLRCSPMKGHSHVYWYRQLPEEGLKFMVYLQKENIIDESGMPKERFSAEFPKEGPSILRIQQVVRGDSAAYFCASSSGISRETQYFGPGTRLLVL.

The chain uses TRBV28 and TRBJ1-1; 9 bases map to TRBD1. CDR1 is MDHEN, CDR2 SYDVKM, per germline. The CDR3 is 16 residues long. With 3 bases clipped from V and 0 bases from J, the junction kept 5 bases outside the gene matches. The CDR3 DNA reads as TGTGCCAGCAGTTTTGACAGGGGGGAAATGAACACTGAAGCTTTCTTT. Translation: CASSFDRGEMNTEAFF.

The J gene is TRBJ2-7, the V gene TRBV19; perhaps TRBD1 as D (6 bases). The V end was cut by 5 bases, the J end by 3 bases, with 17 bases between. This CDR3 comprises 15 residues. Germline lookup yields CDR1 LNHDA and CDR2 SQIVND (reference sequence). DNA of the CDR3: TGTGCCAGTAGTCCCGGGACAACTACAGTCTACGAGCAGTACTTC. Translation: CASSPGTTTVYEQYF.

This rearrangement joins TRBV28 to TRBJ1-6, with D unclear. Germline V gives CDR1 MDHEN, CDR2 SYDVKM. V lost 4 bases, J lost 7 bases, and 14 bases lay in between. The CDR3 is 15 residues long. The CDR3 region has the DNA TGTGCCAGCAGTTCATCCCTAGTTCCCAATTCACCCCTCCACTTT. Its protein product is CASSSSLVPNSPLHF.

This chain links TRBV5-1 with TRBJ1-4; weak D call: TRBD1 (5 bases). Germline V CDR1 and CDR2: SGHRS, YFSETQ. The CDR3 runs 16 residues. V gave up 0 bases and J gave up 0 bases, with 9 bases separating them. The CDR3 loop reads CASSLGGPATNEKLFF. In DNA, the CDR3 is TGCGCCAGCAGCTTGGGGGGCCCTGCAACTAATGAAAAACTGTTTTTT. The full variable domain, rest sourced from reference TRBV5-1 and TRBJ1-4, is KAGVTQTPRYLIKTRGQQVTLSCSPISGHRSVSWYQQTPGQGLQFLFEYFSETQRNKGNFPGRFSGRQFSNSRSEMNVSTLELGDSALYLCASSLGGPATNEKLFFGSGTQLSVL.

This clone was detected a few times. The V gene is TRBV7-9, the J gene TRBJ1-5; D call uncertain. The V end was cut by 5 bases, the J end by 0 bases, with 5 bases between. Germline CDR1 SEHNR, CDR2 FQNEAQ (reference sequence). The CDR3 consists of 13 residues. CDR3 region: CASSGNSNQPQHF. The CDR3 DNA follows: TGTGCCAGCAGCGGGAATAGCAATCAGCCCCAGCATTTT. The entire variable domain, with the rest obtained from reference TRBV7-9 and TRBJ1-5, is as follows: DTGVSQNPRHKITKRGQNVTFRCDPISEHNRLYWYRQTLGQGPEFLTYFQNEAQLEKSRLLSDRFSAERPKGSFSTLEIQRTEQGDSAMYLCASSGNSNQPQHFGDGTRLSIL.

The rearrangement uses TRBV19 and TRBJ1-4; TRBD1 might be the D (6 bases). The ends were cut back, 3 bases at V and 8 bases at J, with 13 bases in the middle. The length of the CDR3 is 14 residues. Germline CDR1 LNHDA, CDR2 SQIVND (reference sequence). The chain's CDR3 is CASSMGTDREKLFF. DNA of the CDR3: TGTGCCAGTAGTATGGGGACCGACAGGGAAAAACTGTTTTTT.

Of note for this clone: This same CDR3 is encoded by further DNA sequences in the sample. This chain links TRBV19 with TRBJ1-5; D is possibly TRBD1 (6 bases). The CDR3 length is 13 residues. Germline V gene lookup returns CDR1 LNHDA and CDR2 SQIVND (reference sequence). V was clipped by 5 bases and J by 7 bases, with 12 bases between them. CDR3 amino acids: CASSVLQGQPQHF. CDR3 nucleotides: TGTGCCAGTAGTGTACTACAGGGACAGCCCCAGCATTTT.

This chain's CDR3 is CASSLDAPYEQYF. The CDR3 nucleotides read TGTGCCAGCAGCTTGGATGCACCCTACGAGCAGTACTTC. V usage is TRBV5-5 and J usage is TRBJ2-7; D is ambiguous. From germline, CDR1 is SGHKS and CDR2 YYEKEE (reference sequence). Trimming cost V 0 bases and J 2 bases, with 6 bases left between them. The CDR3 runs to 13 residues. Full variable domain (rest looked up from reference TRBV5-5 and TRBJ2-7): DAGVTQSPTHLIKTRGQQVTLRCSPISGHKSVSWYQQVLGQGPQFIFQYYEKEERGRGNFPDRFSARQFPNYSSELNVNALLLGDSALYLCASSLDAPYEQYFGPGTRLTVT.